Described below is a single T cell receptor (beta chain) sequence and its context. Sequenced by immunoSEQ multiplex PCR; TCRdb stores in-frame clones only, minus some. The repertoire has 300,000 to 450,000 clones, approximately 87% of them found once; the top ten carry about 10%. The ends were cut back, 5 bases at V and 6 bases at J, with 18 bases in the middle. In germline, CDR1 is SGHKS, CDR2 YYEKEE (reference sequence). This CDR3 spans 15 amino acids. These data come from a study of blood T cell repertoires in COVID-19. As for the study in general: Sites across the United States, Italy and Spain contributed samples from acute and convalescent COVID-19.

Seattle participants joined during active infection and were tracked over time. The sample was peripheral blood. The receptor comes from a woman younger than 45 with COVID-19, enrolled during active disease. This sequence joins TRBV5-5 and TRBJ2-4, with TRBD1 as a possible D gene (6 bases). DNA of the CDR3: TGTGCCAGCAGACCCCTGACAGGTCCAAGAAACATTCAGTACTTC. This encodes CASRPLTGPRNIQYF.